This T cell receptor beta chain comes out of a study of blood T cell repertoires in COVID-19. Using immunoSEQ multiplex PCR, the repertoire was profiled, and TCRdb retains in-frame clones only, with some absent. The sample consists of approximately 68,000 clones, roughly 90% of them appearing once. This CDR3 comprises 12 residues. The V and J ends lost 3 bases and 4 bases respectively, with 4 bases between them. Germline assignment: CDR1 SGHTA and CDR2 FQGNSA. Sequenced input: peripheral blood. This chain connects TRBV7-2 to TRBJ1-3, with no clear D. This clonotype was obtained from a man in his fifties with active COVID-19. DNA of the CDR3: TGTGCCAGCAGCTTTCAGGGAAACACCATATATTTT. Its translation: CASSFQGNTIYF. The full variable domain, completed using reference TRBV7-2 and TRBJ1-3, is GAGVSQSPSNKVTEKGKDVELRCDPISGHTALYWYRQSLGQGLEFLIYFQGNSAPDKSGLPSDRFSAERTGGSVSTLTIQRTQQEDSAVYLCASSFQGNTIYFGEGSWLTVV.